The clone carrying this T cell receptor beta chain has only one observation. The CDR3 has 16 residues. V shed 5 bases, J shed 9 bases, and the junction held 16 bases outside the gene matches. From germline, CDR1 is SGHTA and CDR2 FQGNSA. These data come from a study of shared clonotypes between healthy human individuals. Study-level background: CD4 naive cells filled three plates per donor, CD4 memory three, CD8 naive two and CD8 memory one.

Sequencing used immunoSEQ multiplex PCR; TCRdb keeps in-frame clones, though not all of them. The sample consists of under 1,900,000 clones, approximately 98.5% of them appearing once. The genes are TRBV7-2 and TRBJ2-1; 7 nucleotides align to TRBD2. The receptor's source is a man aged 25-45 years in good health. The sequencing input was naive CD4+ T cells sorted from blood. Described subset: CD45RA+ positively selected. The CDR3 region has the DNA TGTGCCAGCAGCCCCTCCCTAGCGGAGCCGGTCGTTGAGCAGTTCTTC. Its protein product is CASSPSLAEPVVEQFF.